These 24 T cell receptor beta chains came from one sample sequenced in a study of blood T cells in healthy people across ages. The authors ran a second PCR of roughly 6 to 12 cycles using a sample-barcoded 5' primer and a J-beta primer mix. TCRdb reprocessed the 5' RACE reads via MiXCR and lists one record per CDR3 protein. This table holds 1.5 million to 2 million distinct CDR3 sequences, about 39% found once. Sequenced material: blood. These receptors were taken from a human donor in good health.

The rearrangement uses TRBV12-3 or TRBV12-4 and TRBJ2-7, with D perhaps being TRBD1 or TRBD2 (5 bases each). The germline V and J ends were trimmed by 6 bases and 4 bases, with 13 bases remaining between them. The CDR3 runs to 13 residues. This CDR3 is CASRRGVVYEQYF. For the CDR3, the DNA is TGTGCCAGCAGGAGAGGGGTGGTGTACGAGCAGTACTTC.

The chain uses TRBV20-1 and TRBJ2-7, with 9 bases that match TRBD2. This CDR3 is built from 18 residues. The junction had 15 bases not matched to a gene; V was cut back by 0 bases and J by 3 bases. Germline V gene data show CDR1 as DFQATT and CDR2 as SNEGSKA (reference sequence). CDR3 in DNA: TGCAGTGCTAGAGATGGGGCTAGCGGGACTTTTCTTGGCTACGAGCAGTACTTC. This sequence encodes CSARDGASGTFLGYEQYF.

For the CDR3, the DNA is TGTGCCAGCAGTTATAGACAGGGGGATGACTACACCTTC. Translating gives CASSYRQGDDYTF. The V gene is TRBV6-6, the J gene TRBJ1-2; 9 positions match TRBD1. The V gene's germline CDR1 is MNHNY and CDR2 SVGAGI (reference sequence). The length of the CDR3 is 13 residues. The junction had 6 bases not matched to a gene; V was cut back by 3 bases and J by 10 bases.

This clonotype was detected only a few times. The chain is built from TRBV20-1 and TRBJ2-5, with D unresolved. The CDR3 has 15 amino acids. The germline V gene has CDR1 DFQATT and CDR2 SNEGSKA (reference sequence). V was trimmed by 0 bases and J by 11 bases, leaving 22 bases between them. Written as DNA, the CDR3 is TGCAGTGCTAGAGATCTCCTCGGGCCAGCCAATGAGCAGTACTTC. This gives the protein CSARDLLGPANEQYF.

This clonotype was seen only a few times. This chain connects TRBV20-1 to TRBJ1-2, with 8 bases that match TRBD1. CDR3 length: 15 residues. V shed 1 base and J 7 bases; nucleotides not matched to a gene: 11. The germline V gene encodes CDR1 DFQATT and CDR2 SNEGSKA (reference sequence). The CDR3 loop reads CSARADQGARPGYTF. The CDR3 DNA reads as TGCAGTGCTAGAGCGGATCAGGGGGCGCGTCCTGGCTACACCTTC.

This clonotype was recorded a few times. The rearrangement links TRBV11-3 to TRBJ2-5; the D call may be TRBD1 or TRBD2 (6 bases each). The CDR3 has 15 amino acids. V lost 6 bases, J lost 4 bases, and 18 bases lay in between. CDR1 is SGHNT, CDR2 YENEEA, per germline. This chain's CDR3 is CASRPRDKHPETQYF. The DNA of the CDR3 is TGTGCCAGCAGACCGCGGGACAAACACCCAGAGACCCAGTACTTC.

This clonotype was seen a handful of times. The chain is built from TRBV7-3 and TRBJ1-6; D unresolved. The V end was cut by 2 bases, the J end by 10 bases, with 9 bases between. Germline values: CDR1 SGHTA, CDR2 FQGTGA. This CDR3 comprises 13 residues. The DNA for the CDR3 is TGTGCCAGCAGCTTAGACGAGCTATCACCCCTCCACTTT. This sequence encodes CASSLDELSPLHF.

This clonotype was counted between two and nine times. The chain has TRBV7-2 and TRBJ1-2; TRBD1 aligns across 10 bases. This CDR3 comprises 17 residues. The V gene's germline CDR1 is SGHTA and CDR2 FQGNSA. V was pared by 0 bases and J by 4 bases, with 8 bases of the junction left unmatched. CDR3 coding DNA: TGTGCCAGCAGCTTAGCAGGAGGGACAGGGGTTGGCTATGGCTACACCTTC. This codes for CASSLAGGTGVGYGYTF.

There are many counts of this clonotype. The rearrangement joins TRBV7-2 to TRBJ1-5; maybe TRBD1 (6 bases). This CDR3 comprises 15 residues. V gave up 5 bases and J gave up 2 bases, with 13 bases separating them. CDR1 and CDR2 from the germline V gene are SGHTA and FQGNSA. The CDR3 loop is CASSLQGGGNQPQHF. CDR3 DNA: TGTGCCAGCAGCCTACAGGGAGGGGGCAATCAGCCCCAGCATTTT.

This chain uses TRBV12-3 or TRBV12-4 with TRBJ1-1, with 7 nucleotides matching TRBD1. The CDR3 covers 13 residues. J gave up 11 bases and V 5 bases, and 11 bases lay outside the gene matches. In DNA form, the CDR3 reads TGTGCCAGCAGTCGTGGACAGGCCCTGAGGGCTTTCTTT. As protein: CASSRGQALRAFF.

Remarks on this clonotype: This could be a read error, since a much larger clone is one nucleotide away. The rearrangement uses TRBV9 and TRBJ2-5; D perhaps matches TRBD1 (6 bases). The CDR3 consists of 14 residues. CDR1 is SGDLS and CDR2 is YYNGEE in the germline V gene. In nucleotides, the CDR3 is TGTACCAGCAGCGTACAGGGAATCCAAGAGACCCAGTACTTC. It is translated as CTSSVQGIQETQYF.

Comments on this clonotype: One end of the junction is discordant with germline, which a read error may explain. The chain is built from TRBV6-2 or TRBV6-3 and TRBJ1-2; D is unclear. CDR1 is MNHEY and CDR2 is SVGEGT in the germline V gene. The CDR3 is made up of 12 amino acids. CDR3 sequence: CASSPEHYGHTF. The CDR3 DNA sequence: TGTGCCAGCAGCCCCGAACACTATGGCCACACCTTC.

The chain carries TRBV29-1 and TRBJ2-1; D not certain. CDR3 length: 14 amino acids. Trimming stripped 5 bases from V and 0 bases from J, with 11 bases between. The germline gives CDR1 SQVTM, CDR2 ANQGSEA. The CDR3 loop is CSVTPRASYNEQFF. The CDR3 region has the DNA TGCAGCGTTACCCCACGGGCCTCCTACAATGAGCAGTTCTTC.

A few counts support this clonotype. Germline is not matched at one junction end, which may reflect a read error. This chain connects TRBV20-1 to TRBJ2-3; TRBD2 might be the D (6 bases). The germline V gene has CDR1 DFQATT and CDR2 SNEGSKA (reference sequence). The CDR3 is 14 amino acids. The CDR3 loop reads CSAYTTRRTGTQYF. The CDR3 nucleotides read TGCAGTGCTTACACGACTAGACGCACAGGTACGCAGTATTTT.

This clonotype came up a few times. The J gene is TRBJ1-2, the V gene TRBV20-1, with D perhaps TRBD1 (5 bases). Germline V lookup: CDR1 DFQATT, CDR2 SNEGSKA (reference sequence). This CDR3 has 15 amino acids. V was pared by 1 base and J by 1 base, with 13 bases between. The CDR3 reads CSARVPGTGNYGYTF. DNA of the CDR3: TGCAGTGCTAGAGTACCTGGGACCGGTAACTATGGCTACACCTTC.

V usage is TRBV20-1 and J usage is TRBJ1-2; D is unresolved. The CDR3 totals 13 residues. Deletions cut 5 bases from V and 2 bases from J, with 12 bases between. Looked up from germline, CDR1 is DFQATT and CDR2 is SNEGSKA (reference sequence). The chain's CDR3 is CSAALTANYGYTF. CDR3 coding DNA: TGCAGTGCTGCCCTTACAGCCAACTATGGCTACACCTTC.

The chain has TRBV20-1 and TRBJ2-3; 10 nucleotides line up with TRBD1. The V gene's germline CDR1 is DFQATT and CDR2 SNEGSKA (reference sequence). The CDR3 is 15 amino acids. V shed 6 bases and J 5 bases; nucleotides not matched to a gene: 11. CDR3 bases: TGCAGTGCAACCCAGCCGACAGGGGGCGGAGATACGCAGTATTTT. Translation: CSATQPTGGGDTQYF.

This chain links TRBV20-1 with TRBJ2-7, with D perhaps matching TRBD1 or TRBD2 (5 bases each). Germline V gene sequence: CDR1 DFQATT, CDR2 SNEGSKA (reference sequence). V dropped 0 bases and J dropped 0 bases, with 12 bases sitting between them. The length of the CDR3 is 15 residues. Here the CDR3 DNA reads TGCAGTGCTAGAGATCCGACGGGGACCTCCTACGAGCAGTACTTC. Translating gives CSARDPTGTSYEQYF.

To note about this clonotype: Because the CDR3 is missing its conserved closing phenylalanine or tryptophan, this is likely a read error. The chain links TRBV5-1 to TRBJ2-4, with 9 bases matching TRBD1. The CDR3 sequence is 15 residues long. From germline, CDR1 is SGHRS and CDR2 YFSETQ. Germline trimming cut 0 bases from V and 13 bases from J; bases unmatched to any gene: 11. The CDR3 DNA is TGCGCCAGCAGCTTGGAGGGACAGGGAGGTATGTTGCAGTACCTC. It encodes CASSLEGQGGMLQYL.

CDR3 protein: CASSFSGQGGYTF. The CDR3 coding sequence is TGTGCCAGCAGTTTCTCGGGACAGGGGGGCTACACCTTC. The gene calls are TRBV7-9 and TRBJ1-2; 10 bases are a match to TRBD1. The CDR3 has 13 residues. V gave up 6 bases and J gave up 8 bases; unmatched junction bases: 6. Germline values: CDR1 SEHNR, CDR2 FQNEAQ (reference sequence). The entire variable domain, with the rest obtained from reference TRBV7-9 and TRBJ1-2, is as follows: DTGVSQNPRHKITKRGQNVTFRCDPISEHNRLYWYRQTLGQGPEFLTYFQNEAQLEKSRLLSDRFSAERPKGSFSTLEIQRTEQGDSAMYLCASSFSGQGGYTFGSGTRLTVV.

This clonotype showed up just a few times. The CDR3 DNA reads TGCAGCGTTGAGCGGTGGCAGCAAGAGACCCAGTACTTC. Its translation is CSVERWQQETQYF. The chain employs TRBV29-1 and TRBJ2-5; D not certain. The CDR3 extends over 13 amino acids. The V and J ends lost 3 bases and 2 bases respectively, with 10 bases between them. The germline V gene encodes CDR1 SQVTM and CDR2 ANQGSEA.

The V gene is TRBV6-6, the J gene TRBJ2-7, with D perhaps TRBD1 or TRBD2 (5 bases each). This CDR3 has 16 residues. Trimming left V 4 bases short and J 0 bases short, with 16 bases between. Germline CDR1 and CDR2: MNHNY and SVGAGI (reference sequence). For the CDR3, the DNA is TGTGCCAGCAGTTGGGGACCGGGACGGAGCTCCTACGAGCAGTACTTC. Amino acid sequence: CASSWGPGRSSYEQYF.

This chain uses TRBV3-1 with TRBJ1-5; D not certain. Germline CDR1 LGHDT, CDR2 YNNKEL (reference sequence). The CDR3 has 15 residues. With 0 bases removed from V and 6 bases from J, the gap between germline ends came to 12 bases. The CDR3 sequence is CASSQEWAEGQPQHF. CDR3 DNA sequence: TGTGCCAGCAGCCAAGAATGGGCCGAGGGTCAGCCCCAGCATTTT.

The rearrangement links TRBV20-1 to TRBJ2-1; D gene unclear. The CDR3 extends over 14 amino acids. V was pared by 6 bases and J by 0 bases, with 12 bases between. The germline V gene encodes CDR1 DFQATT and CDR2 SNEGSKA (reference sequence). The CDR3 DNA sequence: TGCAGTGCGCGAGCGCCAAGCTCCTACAATGAGCAGTTCTTC. Translation gives CSARAPSSYNEQFF.